These 10 T cell receptor beta chains came from one sample sequenced in a study of T cells in Graves' hyperthyroidism and ophthalmopathy. TCR beta CDR3 regions were amplified from RNA. Using the HTBI primer set, a first-round RT-PCR was run on the TCR CDR3. TCRdb ran MiXCR on the multiplex PCR reads and lists one entry per CDR3 protein. The table records around 690,000 distinct CDR3 sequences, around 20% of them present only once. The sequencing input was blood. Every receptor here comes from a man aged 25-45 years with Graves' ophthalmopathy.

V is TRBV24-1 and J is TRBJ2-1; the match to TRBD2 covers 8 bases. Trimming at V came to 1 base and at J to 9 bases, leaving 7 bases not matched to a gene. CDR1 is KGHDR and CDR2 is SFDVKD in the germline V gene. CDR3 length equals 15 residues. The CDR3 DNA follows: TGTGCCACCAGTGATTTTAGCGGGAACGGCGGTGAGCAGTTCTTC. This encodes CATSDFSGNGGEQFF.

This clonotype was seen only a few times. The chain joins TRBV20-1 to TRBJ2-2; no reliable D call. The CDR3 sequence is 14 residues long. V dropped 0 bases and J dropped 0 bases, with 5 bases sitting between them. Germline V gene lookup returns CDR1 DFQATT and CDR2 SNEGSKA (reference sequence). CDR3 sequence: CSARDTSNTGELFF. The DNA for the CDR3 is TGCAGTGCTAGAGACACTTCGAACACCGGGGAGCTGTTTTTT.

V is TRBV28 and J is TRBJ2-7, with 12 nucleotides matching TRBD2. CDR1 MDHEN and CDR2 SYDVKM come from the germline V gene. This CDR3 is 15 amino acids long. Trimming removed 5 bases from V and 6 bases from J; junction bases left unmatched: 8. The CDR3 sequence: CASSPFTSGRTEQYF. The CDR3 DNA reads TGTGCCAGCAGTCCTTTCACTAGCGGGAGGACCGAGCAGTACTTC.

The chain is built from TRBV24-1 and TRBJ2-5; a possible D gene is TRBD2 (5 bases). CDR3 length: 14 residues. Germline CDR1 KGHDR, CDR2 SFDVKD. Trimming stripped 4 bases from V and 2 bases from J, with 10 bases between. CDR3 in DNA: TGTGCCACCAGTGACCGGACTGCGCAAGAGACCCAGTACTTC. Translating gives CATSDRTAQETQYF.

This clonotype has ten or more counts. The chain carries TRBV6-2 or TRBV6-3 and TRBJ2-7; 13 bases line up with TRBD2. V shed 6 bases and J 2 bases; nucleotides not matched to a gene: 10. Germline CDR1 and CDR2: MNHEY and SVGEGT. This CDR3 spans 17 amino acids. CDR3 DNA: TGTGCCAGCAGACGAGGGACTAGCGGGATGGCGCCCTACGAGCAGTACTTC. Amino acid sequence: CASRRGTSGMAPYEQYF.

This clonotype was counted only a few times. The CDR3 protein is CASSLDRVHEQYF. CDR3 DNA: TGTGCCAGCAGCTTAGATCGGGTTCACGAGCAGTACTTC. The V call is TRBV11-2, the J call TRBJ2-7; D is uncertain. Trimming removed 0 bases at V and 5 bases at J, with 8 bases between. The CDR3 has 13 residues. Germline assignment: CDR1 SGHAT and CDR2 FQNNGV.

This clonotype was seen at least ten times. V usage is TRBV5-1 and J usage is TRBJ2-1; TRBD2 matches at 7 bases. The germline gives CDR1 SGHRS, CDR2 YFSETQ. The CDR3 has 15 amino acids. With V trimmed by 2 bases and J by 8 bases, 10 bases remained unmatched. The CDR3 reads CASSFLAGGDDEQFF. CDR3 nucleotide sequence: TGCGCCAGCAGCTTCTTAGCGGGTGGCGACGATGAGCAGTTCTTC.

This clonotype was found many times. The rearrangement links TRBV2 to TRBJ1-5, with D maybe TRBD1 (5 bases). Trimming took 6 bases from V and 4 from J, leaving 10 bases between them. The CDR3 is 13 amino acids. CDR1 is SNHLY, CDR2 FYNNEI, per germline. The CDR3 spells CASRRDGNQPQHF. The DNA for the CDR3 is TGTGCCAGCAGACGGGACGGGAATCAGCCCCAGCATTTT.

A few counts support this clonotype. The CDR3 sequence is CASSHDRAGYEQYF. DNA for the CDR3: TGCGCCAGCAGCCACGACAGGGCTGGTTACGAGCAGTACTTC. J is TRBJ2-7 and V is TRBV4-1, with 7 bases fitting TRBD1. J was trimmed by 4 bases and V by 3 bases; bases with no gene match: 6. This CDR3 is 14 amino acids long. Germline V gene data show CDR1 as MGHRA and CDR2 as YSYEKL.

This clonotype has at least ten counts. The genes are TRBV2 and TRBJ2-7; D could derive from TRBD1 or TRBD2 (6 bases each). The CDR3 spans 15 residues. V shed 2 bases and J shed 3 bases, with 14 bases lying between them. The germline V gene has CDR1 SNHLY and CDR2 FYNNEI. The CDR3: CASSEQGTTSYEQYF. The CDR3 bases are TGTGCCAGCAGTGAACAGGGGACGACTAGCTACGAGCAGTACTTC.